This T cell receptor beta chain was obtained from a study of CD8+ T cells in alopecia areata. Study background: Tofacitinib was given for 6 to 18 months, then stopped for 6 months.

V was shortened by 6 bases and J by 3 bases, with 12 bases between the two germline ends. CDR1 is SGDLS and CDR2 is YYNGEE in the germline V gene. This CDR3 is built from 14 residues. Study results and limitations: Besides other cells, scalp samples also yield sequences of resident alphabeta T cells from normal skin. Lesional scalp displayed greater clonality than normal scalp, most notably in alopecia totalis/universalis.

Extraction and reverse transcription of RNA yielded cDNA as the sequencing template. The repertoire was sequenced with immunoSEQ multiplex PCR; TCRdb's copy has only in-frame clones and lacks some. This sample has 180,000 or so clones; about 63% occur once, and the top ten carry around 1.6%. Comments on this clone: What it binds is unknown.

The specimen was CD4+ T cells sorted from blood, collected at week 0. The rearrangement joins TRBV9 to TRBJ2-2; D not resolved. This sequence was found in a human donor with alopecia areata. As DNA, the CDR3 is TGTGCCAGCAACCCGGGCCCCGACACCGGGGAGCTGTTTTTT. As protein: CASNPGPDTGELFF.